A single sample gave rise to the 7 T cell receptor beta chains below, sequenced in a study of blood T cells in healthy people across ages. The use of a sample-barcoded 5' primer and a J-beta primer mix characterized a second PCR of about 7 to 12 cycles. Each CDR3 protein gets one entry after TCRdb re-called the 5' RACE reads with MiXCR. Found here are approximately 800,000 distinct CDR3 sequences, approximately 59% of them singletons; the top ten hold around a quarter. Sequenced material: blood. The receptors were sampled from a man younger than 40 in good health.

This clonotype was seen more than once but under ten times. The V and J genes are TRBV7-2 and TRBJ2-7; maybe TRBD1 (7 bases). The ends were cut back, 8 bases at V and 0 bases at J, with 14 bases in the middle. CDR1 is SGHTA and CDR2 is FQGNSA in the germline V gene. The CDR3 contains 14 residues. CDR3 DNA: TGTGCCAGCGGCTGGAGGGGGCTCTCCTACGAGCAGTACTTC. It specifies CASGWRGLSYEQYF.

This chain connects TRBV9 to TRBJ2-7, with TRBD2 matching 7 bases. The CDR3 consists of 14 residues. The germline gives CDR1 SGDLS, CDR2 YYNGEE. Trimming cost V 1 base and J 6 bases; bases outside gene matches: 7. The CDR3 nucleotides are TGTGCCAGCAGCGTACACCCGGGGGGTTTCGAGCAGTACTTC. Translated, it gives CASSVHPGGFEQYF.

The chain employs TRBV20-1 and TRBJ2-1, with TRBD2 as a possible D gene (6 bases). The germline gives CDR1 DFQATT, CDR2 SNEGSKA (reference sequence). The V end was cut by 0 bases, the J end by 7 bases, with 13 bases between. The CDR3 runs to 14 residues. CDR3 sequence (DNA): TGCAGTGCTAGAGACCCGCGGGGTCGGAATGAGCAGTTCTTC. It yields the protein CSARDPRGRNEQFF.

The rearrangement joins TRBV7-9 to TRBJ1-2; 7 nucleotides agree with TRBD1. The ends lost 5 bases at V and 5 bases at J; junction bases unmatched: 8. CDR1 is SEHNR and CDR2 is FQNEAQ in the germline V gene (reference sequence). CDR3 size: 14 residues. CDR3 sequence reads: CASSLGTEIYGYTF. CDR3 DNA: TGTGCCAGCAGCCTCGGGACAGAGATATATGGCTACACCTTC.

The chain uses TRBV13 and TRBJ1-2; TRBD1 matches at 7 bases. The CDR3 consists of 17 residues. Trimming took 4 bases from V and 7 from J; bases not matched to a gene: 18. Germline V CDR1 and CDR2: PRHDT, FYEKMQ (reference sequence). The CDR3 DNA sequence: TGTGCCAGCAGCTCTAGGACAGGCGTCCTATTATTCTCTGGCTACACCTTC. This translates into CASSSRTGVLLFSGYTF.

This chain joins TRBV5-1 and TRBJ2-4; D not certain. Near its end, the DNA agrees better with TRBJ2-7, so the J call may be wrong. CDR3 size: 14 residues. Per germline, CDR1 SGHRS and CDR2 YFSETQ. CDR3 bases: TGCGCCAGCAGCTTGGTATCAGTGACCTACGAGCAGTACTTC. Amino acid sequence: CASSLVSVTYEQYF.

In DNA, the CDR3 is TGTGCCAGCGGATTGCCCGGGGGGGGCCAGCATTTT. Its protein product is CASGLPGGGQHF. The V call is TRBV12-3 or TRBV12-4, the J call TRBJ1-5; D is perhaps TRBD1 (5 bases). V was shortened by 8 bases and J by 12 bases, with 17 bases between the two germline ends. The CDR3 contains 12 residues.